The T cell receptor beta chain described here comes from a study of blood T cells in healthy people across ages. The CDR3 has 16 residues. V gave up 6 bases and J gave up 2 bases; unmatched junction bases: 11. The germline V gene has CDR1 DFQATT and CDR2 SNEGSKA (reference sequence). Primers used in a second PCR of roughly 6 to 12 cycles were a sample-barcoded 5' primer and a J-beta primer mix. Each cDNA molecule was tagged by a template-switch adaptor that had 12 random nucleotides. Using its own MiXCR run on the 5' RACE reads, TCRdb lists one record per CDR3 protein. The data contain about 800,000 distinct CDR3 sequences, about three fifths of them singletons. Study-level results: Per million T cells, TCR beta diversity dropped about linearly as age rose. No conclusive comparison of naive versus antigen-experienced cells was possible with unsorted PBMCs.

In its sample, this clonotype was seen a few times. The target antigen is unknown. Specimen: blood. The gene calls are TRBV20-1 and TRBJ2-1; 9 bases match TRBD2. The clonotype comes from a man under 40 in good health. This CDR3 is CSARKFTSGPYNEQFF. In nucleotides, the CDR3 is TGCAGTGCCCGGAAATTTACTAGCGGGCCCTACAATGAGCAGTTCTTC.